This paragraph covers one T cell receptor (beta chain) sequence. Its antigen is as yet unknown. This record belongs to a study of cytomegalovirus exposure and HLA in healthy donors. Study context: A prior study identified 110 million or so unique TCR beta sequences from some 200 million T cells.

With V trimmed by 4 bases and J by 5 bases, 9 bases remained unmatched. The CDR3 is 16 amino acids. Findings and caveats of the study: Later analysis identified a missense DCLRE1C variant that was linked to TCR beta V- and J-gene trimming.

With 60 Vbeta and 13 Jbeta primers, the PCR was carried out. Sequencing was performed with immunoSEQ multiplex PCR; in TCRdb, only in-frame clones are kept and a portion is missing. The data contain approximately 260,000 clones, 85% to 95% of them singletons. The sequencing sample was made of PBMCs. The chain recombines TRBV23-1 with TRBJ2-1; 9 bases align to TRBD1. TRBV23-1 qualifies as an ORF whose function is uncertain. This clonotype originated in a girl aged 2-10 years in good health and CMV-seronegative. The DNA for the CDR3 is TGCGCCAGCAGTCGCCCGGGACAGGGAATGAACAATGAGCAGTTCTTC. This sequence encodes CASSRPGQGMNNEQFF.